A single sample is the source of the 8 T cell receptor beta chains below, sequenced in a study of T cell responses to AZD1222 COVID-19 vaccine. TCRdb keeps only in-frame clones here, not all; method: immunoSEQ multiplex PCR. The table lists about 110,000 clones, more than 75% of them singletons. The material sequenced was peripheral blood, taken on day 0 of AZD1222 vaccination. The source is an adult in good health.

The chain uses TRBV10-2 and TRBJ1-1; D remains ambiguous. Trimming cost V 5 bases and J 1 base, with 14 bases left between them. Germline CDR1 is WSHSY and CDR2 is SAAADI. This CDR3 has 15 amino acids. The CDR3 spells CASSPEPQRNTEAFF. The CDR3 region has the DNA TGCGCCAGCAGTCCCGAACCCCAAAGGAACACTGAAGCTTTCTTT.

V and J are TRBV7-9 and TRBJ2-1, with TRBD2 matching over 7 bases. CDR1 is SEHNR and CDR2 is FQNEAQ in the germline V gene (reference sequence). Germline trimming cut 5 bases from V and 3 bases from J; bases unmatched to any gene: 10. The CDR3 length is 16 residues. CDR3 coding DNA: TGTGCCAGCAGCCCCGGACTAGACAAGAACTACAATGAGCAGTTCTTC. This gives the protein CASSPGLDKNYNEQFF. The full variable domain, with the rest looked up from reference TRBV7-9 and TRBJ2-1, is DTGVSQNPRHKITKRGQNVTFRCDPISEHNRLYWYRQTLGQGPEFLTYFQNEAQLEKSRLLSDRFSAERPKGSFSTLEIQRTEQGDSAMYLCASSPGLDKNYNEQFFGPGTRLTVL.

The chain combines TRBV7-9 with TRBJ1-4; D gene unclear. Germline-derived CDR1 and CDR2 are SEHNR and FQNEAQ (reference sequence). Between the trimmed V and J ends, which lost 1 base and 2 bases, there was a span of 14 bases. This CDR3 has 17 residues. CDR3 amino acids: CASSLGALTLTNEKLFF. In DNA, the CDR3 is TGTGCCAGCAGCTTAGGGGCACTAACATTGACTAATGAAAAACTGTTTTTT.

The chain carries TRBV11-2 and TRBJ2-1, with 8 bases identical to TRBD2. The CDR3 spans 15 residues. V trimming: 7 bases; J trimming: 4 bases; junction bases outside the gene matches: 9. From germline, CDR1 is SGHAT and CDR2 FQNNGV. CDR3 region: CASTSGGAKYNEQFF. In nucleotides, the CDR3 is TGTGCCAGCACCTCCGGGGGGGCGAAATACAATGAGCAGTTCTTC.

The chain is built from TRBV29-1 and TRBJ1-1; TRBD1 agrees at 7 bases. J was trimmed by 3 bases and V by 5 bases; bases with no gene match: 3. Germline lookup yields CDR1 SQVTM and CDR2 ANQGSEA. CDR3 length: 12 amino acids. For the CDR3, the DNA is TGCAGCGTTACAGGGGCGGACACTGAAGCTTTCTTT. Encoded protein: CSVTGADTEAFF.

The CDR3 DNA sequence: TGTGCCAGCAGCCCTAAAGGGGACAGTTTCCCCGAAACCTACGAGCAGTACTTC. It encodes CASSPKGDSFPETYEQYF. V and J are TRBV7-3 and TRBJ2-7; 7 bases line up with TRBD1. CDR1 SGHTA and CDR2 FQGTGA come from the germline V gene. The CDR3 sequence is 18 residues long. The junction had 18 bases not matched to a gene; V was cut back by 5 bases and J by 2 bases.

DNA of the CDR3: TGTGCCAGCAGCGTAAACACCGGGGAGCTGTTTTTT. This encodes CASSVNTGELFF. V is TRBV9 and J is TRBJ2-2; D is ambiguous. Germline V gene sequence: CDR1 SGDLS, CDR2 YYNGEE. The length of the CDR3 is 12 residues. V lost 1 base, J lost 2 bases, and 0 bases lay in between.

In its sample, this clone was seen once. The rearrangement joins TRBV28 to TRBJ1-2, with unresolved D. The CDR3 has 15 residues. The V and J ends lost 5 bases and 4 bases respectively, with 17 bases between them. The V gene's germline CDR1 is MDHEN and CDR2 SYDVKM. In DNA, the CDR3 is TGTGCCAGCAGTCCCCCAGGTCCTACGGGCTATGGCTACACCTTC. Protein: CASSPPGPTGYGYTF.